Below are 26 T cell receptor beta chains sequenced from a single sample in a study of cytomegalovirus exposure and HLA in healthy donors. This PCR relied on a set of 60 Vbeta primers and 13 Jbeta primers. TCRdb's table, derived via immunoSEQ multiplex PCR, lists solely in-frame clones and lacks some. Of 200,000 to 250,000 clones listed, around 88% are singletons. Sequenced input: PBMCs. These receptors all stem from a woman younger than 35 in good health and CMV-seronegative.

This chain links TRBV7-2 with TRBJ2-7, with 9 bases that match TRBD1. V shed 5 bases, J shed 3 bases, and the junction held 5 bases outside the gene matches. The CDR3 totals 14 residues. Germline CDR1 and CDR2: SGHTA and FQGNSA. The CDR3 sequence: CASSPDRGRYEQYF. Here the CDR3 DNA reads TGTGCCAGCAGCCCGGACAGGGGCCGCTACGAGCAGTACTTC.

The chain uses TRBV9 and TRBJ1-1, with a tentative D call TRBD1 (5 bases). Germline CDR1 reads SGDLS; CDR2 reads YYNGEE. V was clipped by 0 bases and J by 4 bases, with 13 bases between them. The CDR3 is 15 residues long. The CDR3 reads CASSVESGLGTEAFF. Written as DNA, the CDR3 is TGTGCCAGCAGCGTAGAGTCAGGGCTTGGCACTGAAGCTTTCTTT.

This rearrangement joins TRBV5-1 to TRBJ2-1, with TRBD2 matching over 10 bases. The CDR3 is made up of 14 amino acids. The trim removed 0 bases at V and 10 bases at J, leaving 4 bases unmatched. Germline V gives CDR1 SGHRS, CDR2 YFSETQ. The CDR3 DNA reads TGCGCCAGCAGCTTGGGTCTAGCGGGAGAGGAGCAGTTCTTC. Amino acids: CASSLGLAGEEQFF.

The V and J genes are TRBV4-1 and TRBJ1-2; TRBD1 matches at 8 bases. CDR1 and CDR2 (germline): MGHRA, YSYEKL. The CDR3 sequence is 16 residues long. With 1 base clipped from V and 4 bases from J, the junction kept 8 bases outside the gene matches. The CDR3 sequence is CASSQVGGQGGYGYTF. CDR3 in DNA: TGCGCCAGCAGCCAAGTTGGTGGACAGGGAGGCTATGGCTACACCTTC.

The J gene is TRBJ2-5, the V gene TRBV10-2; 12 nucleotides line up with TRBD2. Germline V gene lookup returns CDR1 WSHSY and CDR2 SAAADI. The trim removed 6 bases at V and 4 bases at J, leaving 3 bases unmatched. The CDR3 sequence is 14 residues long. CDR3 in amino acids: CASRSSGGAETQYF. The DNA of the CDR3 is TGCGCCAGCAGGTCTAGCGGGGGGGCAGAGACCCAGTACTTC.

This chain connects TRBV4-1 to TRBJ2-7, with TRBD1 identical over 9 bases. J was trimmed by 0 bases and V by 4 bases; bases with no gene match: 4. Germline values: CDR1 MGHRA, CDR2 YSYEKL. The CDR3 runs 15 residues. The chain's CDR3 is CASSPRDRDSYEQYF. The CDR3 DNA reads TGCGCCAGCAGCCCACGGGACAGGGACTCCTACGAGCAGTACTTC.

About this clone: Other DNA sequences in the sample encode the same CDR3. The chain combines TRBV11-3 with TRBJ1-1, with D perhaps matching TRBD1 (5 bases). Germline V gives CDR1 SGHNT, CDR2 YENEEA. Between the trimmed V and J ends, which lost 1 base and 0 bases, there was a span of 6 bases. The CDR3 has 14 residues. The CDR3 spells CASSLGGVNTEAFF. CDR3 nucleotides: TGTGCCAGCAGCTTAGGGGGGGTGAACACTGAAGCTTTCTTT.

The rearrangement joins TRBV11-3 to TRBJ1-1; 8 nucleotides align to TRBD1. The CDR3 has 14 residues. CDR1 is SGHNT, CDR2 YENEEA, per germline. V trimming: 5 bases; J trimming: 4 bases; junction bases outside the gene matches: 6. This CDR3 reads CASSPGGYGTEAFF. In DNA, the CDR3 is TGTGCCAGCAGCCCAGGGGGCTACGGCACTGAAGCTTTCTTT.

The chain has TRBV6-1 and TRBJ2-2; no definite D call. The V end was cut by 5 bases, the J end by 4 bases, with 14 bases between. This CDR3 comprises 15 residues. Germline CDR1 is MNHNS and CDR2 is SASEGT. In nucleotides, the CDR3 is TGTGCCAGCAGTCCGTTTGAGGTGATCACCGGGGAGCTGTTTTTT. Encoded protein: CASSPFEVITGELFF.

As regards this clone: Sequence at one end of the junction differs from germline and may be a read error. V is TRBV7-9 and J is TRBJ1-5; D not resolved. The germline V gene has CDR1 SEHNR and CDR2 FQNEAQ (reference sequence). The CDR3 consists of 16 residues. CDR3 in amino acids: CSSSLVVGFSEQPQHF. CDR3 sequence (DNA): TGTTCCAGCAGCTTAGTCGTCGGGTTTTCAGAACAGCCCCAGCATTTT.

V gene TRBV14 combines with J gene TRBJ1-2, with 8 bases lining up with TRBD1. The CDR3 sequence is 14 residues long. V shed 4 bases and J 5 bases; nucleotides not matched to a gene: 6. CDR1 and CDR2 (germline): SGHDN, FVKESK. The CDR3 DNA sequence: TGTGCCAGCAGCCGAATACAGGGGGGATATGGCTACACCTTC. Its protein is CASSRIQGGYGYTF. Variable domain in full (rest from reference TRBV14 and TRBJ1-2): EAGVTQFPSHSVIEKGQTVTLRCDPISGHDNLYWYRRVMGKEIKFLLHFVKESKQDESGMPNNRFLAERTGGTYSTLKVQPAELEDSGVYFCASSRIQGGYGYTFGSGTRLTVV.

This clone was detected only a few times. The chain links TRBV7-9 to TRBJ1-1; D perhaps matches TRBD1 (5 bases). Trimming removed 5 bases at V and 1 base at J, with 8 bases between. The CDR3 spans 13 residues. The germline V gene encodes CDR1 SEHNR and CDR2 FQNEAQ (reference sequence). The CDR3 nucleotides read TGTGCCAGCAGCACAGGACAGAACACTGAAGCTTTCTTT. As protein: CASSTGQNTEAFF.

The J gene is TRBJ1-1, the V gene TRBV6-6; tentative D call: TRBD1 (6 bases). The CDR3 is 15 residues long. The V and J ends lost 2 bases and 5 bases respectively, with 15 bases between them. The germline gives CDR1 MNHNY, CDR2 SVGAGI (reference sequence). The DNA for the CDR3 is TGTGCCAGCAGTTACCGCGGGGGGGCGGGGACTGAAGCTTTCTTT. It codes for CASSYRGGAGTEAFF.

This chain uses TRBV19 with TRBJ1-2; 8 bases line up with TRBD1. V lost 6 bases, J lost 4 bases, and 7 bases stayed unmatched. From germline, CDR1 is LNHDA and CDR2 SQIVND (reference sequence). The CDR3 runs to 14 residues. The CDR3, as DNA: TGTGCCAGTAGGCTCGGACAGGGAGCCTATGGCTACACCTTC. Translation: CASRLGQGAYGYTF.

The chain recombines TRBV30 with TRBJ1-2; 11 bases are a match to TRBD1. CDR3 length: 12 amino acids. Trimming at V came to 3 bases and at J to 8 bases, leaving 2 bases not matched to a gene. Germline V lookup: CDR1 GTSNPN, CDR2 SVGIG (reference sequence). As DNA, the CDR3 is TGTGCCTGGAGAGGGACAGGGGGAGGCTACACCTTC. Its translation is CAWRGTGGGYTF.

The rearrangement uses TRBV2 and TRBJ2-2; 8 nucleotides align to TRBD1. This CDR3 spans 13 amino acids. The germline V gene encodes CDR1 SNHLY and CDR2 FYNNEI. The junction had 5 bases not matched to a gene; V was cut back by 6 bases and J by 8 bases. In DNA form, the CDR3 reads TGTGCCAGCAGCACCAGGGGGCCTGGGGAGCTGTTTTTT. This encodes CASSTRGPGELFF.

CDR3 bases: TGTGCCAGGGTAAGGGGCGAAGGAGCCAAAAACATTCAGTACTTC. This encodes CARVRGEGAKNIQYF. This sequence joins TRBV21-1 and TRBJ2-4; the table's D gene call, TRBD1, was not cross checked with the DNA. TRBV21-1 is listed as a pseudogene. The CDR3 totals 15 residues.

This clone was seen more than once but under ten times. The CDR3 region has the DNA TGCGCCAGCAGATTGACCGGGACAGGGGACACCTACGAGCAGTACTTC. Residues: CASRLTGTGDTYEQYF. The chain carries TRBV4-1 and TRBJ2-7, with TRBD1 matching over 10 bases. Trimming removed 6 bases from V and 2 bases from J; junction bases left unmatched: 10. CDR1 MGHRA and CDR2 YSYEKL come from the germline V gene. CDR3 length equals 16 residues.

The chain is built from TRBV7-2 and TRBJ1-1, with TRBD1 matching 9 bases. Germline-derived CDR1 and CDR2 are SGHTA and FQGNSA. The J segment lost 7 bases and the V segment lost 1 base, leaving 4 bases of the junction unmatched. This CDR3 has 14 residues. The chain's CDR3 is CASSLDRGQGEAFF. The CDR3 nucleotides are TGTGCCAGCAGCTTAGACAGGGGGCAGGGTGAAGCTTTCTTT. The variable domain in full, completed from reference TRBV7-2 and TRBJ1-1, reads GAGVSQSPSNKVTEKGKDVELRCDPISGHTALYWYRQSLGQGLEFLIYFQGNSAPDKSGLPSDRFSAERTGGSVSTLTIQRTQQEDSAVYLCASSLDRGQGEAFFGQGTRLTVV.

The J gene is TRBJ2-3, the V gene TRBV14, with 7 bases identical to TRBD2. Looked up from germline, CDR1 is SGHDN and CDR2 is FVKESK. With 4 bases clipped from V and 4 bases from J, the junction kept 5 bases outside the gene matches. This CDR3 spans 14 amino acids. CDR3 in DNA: TGTGCCAGCAGCCCCGGACTAGGACCAGATACGCAGTATTTT. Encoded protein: CASSPGLGPDTQYF.

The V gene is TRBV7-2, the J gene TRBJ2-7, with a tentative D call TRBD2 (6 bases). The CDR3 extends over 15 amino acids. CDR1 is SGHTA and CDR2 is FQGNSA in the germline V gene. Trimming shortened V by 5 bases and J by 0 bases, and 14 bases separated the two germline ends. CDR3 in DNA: TGTGCCAGCAGCCCCCACGGCGGGACCTCCTACGAGCAGTACTTC. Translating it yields CASSPHGGTSYEQYF.

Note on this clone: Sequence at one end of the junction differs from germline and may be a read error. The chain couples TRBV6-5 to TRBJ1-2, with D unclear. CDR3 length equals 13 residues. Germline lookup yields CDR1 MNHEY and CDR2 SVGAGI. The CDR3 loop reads CASSYGQQGAKEF. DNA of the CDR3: TGTGCCAGCAGTTACGGTCAGCAAGGTGCAAAGGAGTTC.

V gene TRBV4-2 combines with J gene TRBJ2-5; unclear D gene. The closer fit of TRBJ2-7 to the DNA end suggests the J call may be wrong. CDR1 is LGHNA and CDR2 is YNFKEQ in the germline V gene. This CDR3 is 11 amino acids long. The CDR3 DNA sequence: TGTGCCAGCAGCCAAGCCTCCGAGCAGTACTTC. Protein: CASSQASEQYF.

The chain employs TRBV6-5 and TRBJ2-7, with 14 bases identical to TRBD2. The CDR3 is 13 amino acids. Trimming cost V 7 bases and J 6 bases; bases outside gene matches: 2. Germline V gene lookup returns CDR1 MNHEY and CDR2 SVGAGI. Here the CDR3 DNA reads TGTGCCAGCACCGGGACTAGCGGGGGCGAGCAGTACTTC. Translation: CASTGTSGGEQYF.

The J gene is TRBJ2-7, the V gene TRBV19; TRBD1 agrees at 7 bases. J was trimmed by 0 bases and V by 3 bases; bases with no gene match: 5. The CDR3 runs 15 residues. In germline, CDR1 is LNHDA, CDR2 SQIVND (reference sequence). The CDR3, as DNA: TGTGCCAGTAGTATCGACAGGGCCTACTCCTACGAGCAGTACTTC. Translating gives CASSIDRAYSYEQYF.

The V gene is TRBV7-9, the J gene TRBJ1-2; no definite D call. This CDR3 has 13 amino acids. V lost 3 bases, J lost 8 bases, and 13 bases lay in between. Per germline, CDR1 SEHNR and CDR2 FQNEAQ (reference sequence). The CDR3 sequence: CASSFGEWEGYTF. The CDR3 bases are TGTGCCAGCAGCTTCGGGGAATGGGAGGGCTACACCTTC.